This TCR beta chain comes out of a study of T cells after posttransplantation cyclophosphamide. The method was immunoSEQ multiplex PCR; TCRdb's version includes in-frame clones alone and lacks a portion of them. The sample contains about 7,600 clones, 75% to 85% of which appear only once. Concerning this clone: The antigen is undetermined.

Busulfan-fludarabine conditioning, marrow transplant, and cyclophosphamide on days +3 and +4 were administered. Study-wide findings and caveats: Later post-transplant blood repertoires were often dominated by donor CD8+ memory clones. Skin or GI-infiltrating T cells shared few TRB sequences with blood.

Germline V gives CDR1 MDHEN, CDR2 SYDVKM. With V trimmed by 6 bases and J by 5 bases, 7 bases remained unmatched. The CDR3 is 14 amino acids. This sample comprised CD4+ T cells sorted from blood, obtained approximately 1,100 days after allogeneic stem cell transplant with posttransplant cyclophosphamide. The receptor was isolated from a female patient aged 40-49 years who received an allogeneic stem cell transplant from a related donor, was CMV-positive, and had no GVHD. Some T cells may originate from the graft donor. J is TRBJ1-5 and V is TRBV28; 7 bases fit TRBD1. The CDR3 protein is CASSRQGNYQPQHF. DNA of the CDR3: TGTGCCAGCAGCCGACAGGGAAATTATCAGCCCCAGCATTTT.